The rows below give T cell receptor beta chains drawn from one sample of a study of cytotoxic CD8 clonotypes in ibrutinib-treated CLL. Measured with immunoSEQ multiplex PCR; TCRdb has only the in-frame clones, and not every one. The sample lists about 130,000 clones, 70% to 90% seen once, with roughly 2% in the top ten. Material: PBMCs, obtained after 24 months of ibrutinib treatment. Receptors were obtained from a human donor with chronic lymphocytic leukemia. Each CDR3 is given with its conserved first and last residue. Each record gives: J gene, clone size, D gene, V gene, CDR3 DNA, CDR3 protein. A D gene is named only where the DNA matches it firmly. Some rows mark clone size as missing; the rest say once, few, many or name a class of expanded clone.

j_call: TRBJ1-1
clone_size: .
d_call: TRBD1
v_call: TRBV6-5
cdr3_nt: TGTGCCAGCAGTAACAGGGGGCTGTCCGGCTCTGAAGCTTTCTTT
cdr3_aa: CASSNRGLSGSEAFF

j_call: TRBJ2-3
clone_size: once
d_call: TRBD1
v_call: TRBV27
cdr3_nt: TGTGCCAGCAGTTGGACAGGAGATACGCAGTATTTT
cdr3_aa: CASSWTGDTQYF

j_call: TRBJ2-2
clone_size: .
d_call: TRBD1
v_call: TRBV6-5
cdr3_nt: TGTGCCACCCGAGGACAGGGGCACACCGGGGAGCTGTTTTTT
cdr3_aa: CATRGQGHTGELFF

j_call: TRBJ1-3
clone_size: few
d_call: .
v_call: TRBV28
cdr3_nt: TGTGCCAGCAGCCCCAGGGTGGGGAACGCCAACACCATATATTTT
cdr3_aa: CASSPRVGNANTIYF

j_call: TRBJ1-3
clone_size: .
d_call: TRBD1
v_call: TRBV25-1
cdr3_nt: TGTGCCAGCAGCCCCCGGGACAGGGGGGGAAACACCATATATTTT
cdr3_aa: CASSPRDRGGNTIYF

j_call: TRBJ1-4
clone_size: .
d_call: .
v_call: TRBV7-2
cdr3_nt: TGTGCCAGCAGCTTCTTCAGAAGCCCTAATGAAAAACTGTTTTTT
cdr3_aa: CASSFFRSPNEKLFF

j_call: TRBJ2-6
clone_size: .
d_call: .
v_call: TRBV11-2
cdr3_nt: TGTGCCAGCAGCCAAGTGGGGGCCAACGTCCTGACTTTC
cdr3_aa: CASSQVGANVLTF

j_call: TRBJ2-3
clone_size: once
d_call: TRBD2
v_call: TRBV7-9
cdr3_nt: TGTGCCAGCAAACCCCCTTGGGCTAGCGGGGGAATGGGCACAGATACGCAGTATTTT
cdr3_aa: CASKPPWASGGMGTDTQYF

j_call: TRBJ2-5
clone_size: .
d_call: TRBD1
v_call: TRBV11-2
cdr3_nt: TGTGCCAGCAGCTTAGAGCTCAGGGGGCAAGAGACCCAGTACTTC
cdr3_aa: CASSLELRGQETQYF

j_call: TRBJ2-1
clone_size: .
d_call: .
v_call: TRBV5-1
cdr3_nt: TGCGCCAGCAGCTTGGGGTCAGGCCGGGTCAATGAGCAGTTCTTC
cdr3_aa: CASSLGSGRVNEQFF

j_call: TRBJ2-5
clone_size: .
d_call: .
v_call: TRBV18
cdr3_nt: TGTGCCAGCTCATACCAAGAGACCCAGTACTTC
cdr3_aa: CASSYQETQYF

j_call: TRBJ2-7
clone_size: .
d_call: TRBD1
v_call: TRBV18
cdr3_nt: TGTGCCAGCTCACTCGGACAGGTGTTCACCTACGAGCAGTACTTC
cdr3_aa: CASSLGQVFTYEQYF

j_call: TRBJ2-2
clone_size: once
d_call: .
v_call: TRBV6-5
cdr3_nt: TGTGCCAGCAGGGAGACAGGAAATTCTAGGCTGTTTTTT
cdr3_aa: CASRETGNSRLFF

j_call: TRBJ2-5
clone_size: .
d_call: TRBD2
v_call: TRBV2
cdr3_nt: TGTGCCAGCAGGGATGGACTAGCGGGGGCCCAAGAGACCCAGTACTTC
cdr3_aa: CASRDGLAGAQETQYF

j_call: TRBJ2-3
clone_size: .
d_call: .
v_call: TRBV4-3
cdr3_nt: TGCGCCAGCAGCCCCTATACGGGAGTCTTCGGCACAGATACGCAGTATTTT
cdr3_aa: CASSPYTGVFGTDTQYF

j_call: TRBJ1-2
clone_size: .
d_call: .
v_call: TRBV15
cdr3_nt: TGTGCCACCAGCAGAGATCGGGGGGCAGCAGCCTATGGCTACACCTTC
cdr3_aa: CATSRDRGAAAYGYTF

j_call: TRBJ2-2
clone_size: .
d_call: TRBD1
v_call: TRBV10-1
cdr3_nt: TGCGCCAGCAGTCCACTCTCCTTACAGGGGGCGCGAACCGGGGAGCTGTTTTTT
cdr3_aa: CASSPLSLQGARTGELFF

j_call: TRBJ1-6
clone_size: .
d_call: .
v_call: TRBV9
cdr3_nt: TGTGCCAGCAGCGTAGAACCTTTTATGGGGTCGGTGGGTCCCCTCCACTTT
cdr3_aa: CASSVEPFMGSVGPLHF

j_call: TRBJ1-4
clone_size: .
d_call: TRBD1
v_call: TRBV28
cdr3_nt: TGTGCCAGCAGTTTAGGGGACAGGGGGATCGAAAAACTGTTTTTT
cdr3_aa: CASSLGDRGIEKLFF

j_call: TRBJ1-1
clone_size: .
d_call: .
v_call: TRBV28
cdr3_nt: TGTGCCAGCAACGAATTCCCGTCCAGGGAGACTGAAGCTTTCTTT
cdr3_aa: CASNEFPSRETEAFF

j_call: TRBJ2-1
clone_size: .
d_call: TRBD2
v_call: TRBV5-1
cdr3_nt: TGCGCCAGCAGCTTGGCTCTAGCGGGGGGTGATGAGCAGTTCTTC
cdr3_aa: CASSLALAGGDEQFF

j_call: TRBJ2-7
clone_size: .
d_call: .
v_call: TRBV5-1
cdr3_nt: TGCGCCAGCAGCTTGGATGGCAGGAACGCCGAGCAGTACTTC
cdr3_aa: CASSLDGRNAEQYF

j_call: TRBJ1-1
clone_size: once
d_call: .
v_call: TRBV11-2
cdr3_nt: TGTGCCAGCAGCTTATACGGGCGGAACACTGAAGCTTTCTTT
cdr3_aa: CASSLYGRNTEAFF

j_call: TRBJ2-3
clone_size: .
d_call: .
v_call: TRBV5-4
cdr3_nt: TGTGCCAGCAGCTGGCGGGGAACGGGGGGCCCAGATACGCAGTATTTT
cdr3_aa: CASSWRGTGGPDTQYF

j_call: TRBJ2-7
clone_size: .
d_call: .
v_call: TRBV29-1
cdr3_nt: TGCAGCGTTGAAGACGGGGGCTACGAGCAGTACTTC
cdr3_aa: CSVEDGGYEQYF

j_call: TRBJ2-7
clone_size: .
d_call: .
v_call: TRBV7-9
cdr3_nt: TGTGCCAGCAGCCCACGACAGAGCTCCTACGAGCAGTACTTC
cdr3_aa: CASSPRQSSYEQYF

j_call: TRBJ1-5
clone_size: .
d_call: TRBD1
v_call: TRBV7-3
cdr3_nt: TGTGCCAGCAGCGCGACAGGGGAGAGCAATCAGCCCCAGCATTTT
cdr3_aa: CASSATGESNQPQHF

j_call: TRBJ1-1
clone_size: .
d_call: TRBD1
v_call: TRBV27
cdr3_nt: TGTGCCAGCAGTCCCCGGACAGGAAGGGGCACTGAAGCTTTCTTT
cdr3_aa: CASSPRTGRGTEAFF

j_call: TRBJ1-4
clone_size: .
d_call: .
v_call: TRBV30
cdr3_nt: TGTGCCTGGAGTCTTCTGGGATTTAGAGCAACTAATGAAAAACTGTTTTTT
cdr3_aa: CAWSLLGFRATNEKLFF

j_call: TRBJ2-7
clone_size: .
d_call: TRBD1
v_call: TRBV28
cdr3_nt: TGTGCCAGCAGGGGGACAGGGGGCGCCCGCTACGAGCAGTACTTC
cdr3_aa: CASRGTGGARYEQYF

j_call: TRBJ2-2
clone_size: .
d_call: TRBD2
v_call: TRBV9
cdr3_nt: TGTGCCAGCAGCGCCCGGGGCGGGAGGAACACCGGGGAGCTGTTTTTT
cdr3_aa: CASSARGGRNTGELFF

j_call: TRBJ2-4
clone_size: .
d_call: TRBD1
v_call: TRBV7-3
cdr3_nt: TGTGCCAGCAGCCTAGGGACAGCCAGGACGGTTCAGTACTTC
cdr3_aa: CASSLGTARTVQYF

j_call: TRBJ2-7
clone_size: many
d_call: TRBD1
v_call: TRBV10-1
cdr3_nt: TGCGCCAGCAGTAGTGGGACAGGGTTCGAGCAGTACTTC
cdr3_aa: CASSSGTGFEQYF

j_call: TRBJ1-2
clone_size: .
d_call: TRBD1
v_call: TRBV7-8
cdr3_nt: TGTGCCAGCAGCCCCATTAATCCCTCAGGGGGCACTAACTATGGCTACACCTTC
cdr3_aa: CASSPINPSGGTNYGYTF

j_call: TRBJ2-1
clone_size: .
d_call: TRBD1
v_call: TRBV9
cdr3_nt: TGTGCCAGCAGCGTAGCGGGACAGGGGGGGAATGAGCAGTTCTTC
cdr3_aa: CASSVAGQGGNEQFF

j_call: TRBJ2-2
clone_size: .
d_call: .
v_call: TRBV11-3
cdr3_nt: TGTGCCAGCAGCCCAGGAGGGGATGTGAGAACCGGGGAGCTGTTTTTT
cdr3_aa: CASSPGGDVRTGELFF

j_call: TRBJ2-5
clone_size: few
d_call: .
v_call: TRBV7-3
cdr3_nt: TGTGCCAGCAGTCCGGGCCCGGGACGGATCGGCCAAGAGACCCAGTACTTC
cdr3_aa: CASSPGPGRIGQETQYF

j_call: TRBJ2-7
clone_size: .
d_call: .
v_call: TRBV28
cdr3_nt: TGTGCCAGCACCTCCCCCGGCGGTTCTCCTAACTACGAGCAGTACTTC
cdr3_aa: CASTSPGGSPNYEQYF

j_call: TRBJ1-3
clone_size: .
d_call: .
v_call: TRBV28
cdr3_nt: TGTGCCAGCAGTTTAGGGGGGGCCGCTGGAAACACCATATATTTT
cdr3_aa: CASSLGGAAGNTIYF

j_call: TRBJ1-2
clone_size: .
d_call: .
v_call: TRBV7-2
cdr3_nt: TGTGCCAGCAGCTCGGGACTCCGAGGGTATGGCTACACCTTC
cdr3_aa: CASSSGLRGYGYTF

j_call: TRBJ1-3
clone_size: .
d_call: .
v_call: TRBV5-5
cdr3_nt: TGTGCCAGCAGCTTGGATTATGGGCCACATGTAACCGGAAACACCATATATTTT
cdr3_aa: CASSLDYGPHVTGNTIYF

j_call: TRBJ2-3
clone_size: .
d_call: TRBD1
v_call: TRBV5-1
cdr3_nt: TGCGCCAGCAGCTTGGGGGACAGGGAAAATACGCAGTATTTT
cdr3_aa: CASSLGDRENTQYF

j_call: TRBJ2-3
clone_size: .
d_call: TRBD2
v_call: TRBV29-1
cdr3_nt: TGCAGCGTTGGTAGGACGGGGAGGGCAGATACGCAGTATTTT
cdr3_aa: CSVGRTGRADTQYF

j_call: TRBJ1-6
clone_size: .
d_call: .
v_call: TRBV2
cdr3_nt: TGTGCCAGCAGTGATAGTTCGGGGAATGGGCCACCCCTCCACTTT
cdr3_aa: CASSDSSGNGPPLHF

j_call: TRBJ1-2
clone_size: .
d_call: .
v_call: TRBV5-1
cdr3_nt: TGCGCCAGCAGCCCCTCCGGGGATGGCTACACCTTC
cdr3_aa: CASSPSGDGYTF

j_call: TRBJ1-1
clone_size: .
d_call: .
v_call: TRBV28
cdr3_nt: TGTGCCAGCAGTACGACAGAAGGGACTGAAGCTTTCTTT
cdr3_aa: CASSTTEGTEAFF

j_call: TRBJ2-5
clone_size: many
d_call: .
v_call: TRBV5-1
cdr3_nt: TGCGCCAGCAGCACACACGCGCCAGGGGTGGAGACCCAGTACTTC
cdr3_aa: CASSTHAPGVETQYF

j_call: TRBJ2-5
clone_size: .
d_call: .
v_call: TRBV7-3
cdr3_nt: TGTGCCAGCAGCGGGAGAAACCAAGAGACCCAGTACTTC
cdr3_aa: CASSGRNQETQYF

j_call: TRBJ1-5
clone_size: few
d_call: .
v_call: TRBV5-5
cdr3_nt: TGTGCCAGCAGCTCGCTTGGGGGGCAGCCCCAGCATTTT
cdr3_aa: CASSSLGGQPQHF

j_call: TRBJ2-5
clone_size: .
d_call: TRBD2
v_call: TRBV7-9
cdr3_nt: TGTGCCAGCAGCTTAAGTGGCGGGGGGTTTCGCAAGACCCAGTACTTC
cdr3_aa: CASSLSGGGFRKTQYF

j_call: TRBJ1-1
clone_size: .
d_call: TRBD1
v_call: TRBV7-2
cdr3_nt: TGTGCCAGCAGCCCGGGGACAGGGATGAACACTGAAGCTTTCTTT
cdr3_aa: CASSPGTGMNTEAFF

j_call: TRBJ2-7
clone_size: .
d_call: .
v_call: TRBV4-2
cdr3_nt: TGTGCCAGCAGCCTTCGACAGGCCAACGAGCAGTACTTC
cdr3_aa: CASSLRQANEQYF

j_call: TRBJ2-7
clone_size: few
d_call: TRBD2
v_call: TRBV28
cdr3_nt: TGTGCCAGCACTCCGGGACTAGCGGCCGCCGAGCAGTACTTC
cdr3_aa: CASTPGLAAAEQYF

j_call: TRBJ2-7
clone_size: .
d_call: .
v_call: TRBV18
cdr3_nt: TGTGCCAGCTCACCCGACTCGTCCTACGAGCAGTACTTC
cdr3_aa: CASSPDSSYEQYF

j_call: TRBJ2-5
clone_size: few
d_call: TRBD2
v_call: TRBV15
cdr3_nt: TGTGCCACCTCAGGGCCGGGGGGTGGCGAGACCCAGTACTTC
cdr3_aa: CATSGPGGGETQYF

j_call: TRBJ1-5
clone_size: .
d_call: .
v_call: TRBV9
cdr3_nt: TGTGCCAGCAGCCCTCATGAGGCCTATAGCAATCAGCCCCAGCATTTT
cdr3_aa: CASSPHEAYSNQPQHF

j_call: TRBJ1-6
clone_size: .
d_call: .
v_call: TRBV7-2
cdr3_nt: TGTGCCAGCAGCTTAGGAGGGGGGACGGGCGGGTCACCCCTCCACTTT
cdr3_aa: CASSLGGGTGGSPLHF

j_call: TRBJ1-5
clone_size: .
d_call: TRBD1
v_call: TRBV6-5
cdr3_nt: TGTGCCAGCAGTAGACAGGGGTGGAACAATCAGCCCCAGCATTTT
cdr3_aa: CASSRQGWNNQPQHF

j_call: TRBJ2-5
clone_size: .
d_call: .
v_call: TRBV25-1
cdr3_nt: TGTGCCAGCAGTCAATCCCGGACTTACCAAGAGACCCAGTACTTC
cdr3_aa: CASSQSRTYQETQYF

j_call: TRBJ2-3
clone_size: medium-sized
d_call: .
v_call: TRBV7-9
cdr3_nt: TGTGCCAGCAGCTCCCCCCCAGATACGCAGTATTTT
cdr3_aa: CASSSPPDTQYF